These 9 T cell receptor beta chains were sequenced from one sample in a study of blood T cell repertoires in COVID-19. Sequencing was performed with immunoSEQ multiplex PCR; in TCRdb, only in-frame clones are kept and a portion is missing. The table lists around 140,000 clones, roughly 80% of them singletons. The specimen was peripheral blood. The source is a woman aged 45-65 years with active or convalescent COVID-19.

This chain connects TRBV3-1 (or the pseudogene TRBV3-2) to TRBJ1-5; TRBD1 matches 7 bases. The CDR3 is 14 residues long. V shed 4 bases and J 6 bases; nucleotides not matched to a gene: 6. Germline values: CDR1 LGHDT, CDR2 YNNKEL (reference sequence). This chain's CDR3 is CASSPQQGSQPQHF. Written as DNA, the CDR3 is TGTGCCAGCAGCCCGCAACAGGGGAGTCAGCCCCAGCATTTT.

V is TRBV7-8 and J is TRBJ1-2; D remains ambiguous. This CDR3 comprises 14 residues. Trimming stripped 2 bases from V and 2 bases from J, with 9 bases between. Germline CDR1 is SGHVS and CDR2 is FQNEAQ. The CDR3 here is CASSLTEGNYGYTF. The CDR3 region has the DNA TGTGCCAGCAGCTTAACGGAGGGAAACTATGGCTACACCTTC.

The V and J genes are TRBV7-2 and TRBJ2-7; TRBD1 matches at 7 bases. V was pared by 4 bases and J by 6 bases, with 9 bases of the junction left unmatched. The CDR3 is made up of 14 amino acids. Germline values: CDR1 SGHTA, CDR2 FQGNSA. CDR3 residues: CASSSDRDSGEQYF. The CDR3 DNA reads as TGTGCCAGCAGCTCCGACAGGGATTCCGGCGAGCAGTACTTC.

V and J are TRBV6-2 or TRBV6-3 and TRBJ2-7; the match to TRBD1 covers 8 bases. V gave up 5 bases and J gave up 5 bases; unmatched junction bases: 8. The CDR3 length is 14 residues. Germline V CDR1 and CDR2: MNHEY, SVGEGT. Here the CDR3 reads CASSNRQGLNEQYF. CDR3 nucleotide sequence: TGTGCCAGCAGTAATAGACAGGGGCTTAACGAGCAGTACTTC.

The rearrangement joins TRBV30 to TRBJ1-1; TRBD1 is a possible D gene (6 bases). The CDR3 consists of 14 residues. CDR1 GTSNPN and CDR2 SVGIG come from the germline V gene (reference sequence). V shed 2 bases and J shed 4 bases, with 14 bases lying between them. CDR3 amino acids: CAWSTPQGSTEAFF. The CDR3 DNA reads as TGTGCCTGGAGTACCCCCCAGGGGTCCACTGAAGCTTTCTTT.

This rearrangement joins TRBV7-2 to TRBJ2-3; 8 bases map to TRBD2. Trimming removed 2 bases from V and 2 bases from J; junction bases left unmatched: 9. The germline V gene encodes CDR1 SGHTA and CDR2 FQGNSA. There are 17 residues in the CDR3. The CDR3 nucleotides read TGTGCCAGCAGCTTACGCCGTAGCGGGGCAGACACAGATACGCAGTATTTT. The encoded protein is CASSLRRSGADTDTQYF.

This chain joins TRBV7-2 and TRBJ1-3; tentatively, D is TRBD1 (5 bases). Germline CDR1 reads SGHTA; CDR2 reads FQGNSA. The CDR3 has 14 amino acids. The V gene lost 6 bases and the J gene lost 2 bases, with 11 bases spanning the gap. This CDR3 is CASSPGGAGNTIYF. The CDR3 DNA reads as TGTGCCAGCAGTCCCGGGGGGGCTGGAAACACCATATATTTT. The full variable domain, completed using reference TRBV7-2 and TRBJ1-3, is GAGVSQSPSNKVTEKGKDVELRCDPISGHTALYWYRQSLGQGLEFLIYFQGNSAPDKSGLPSDRFSAERTGGSVSTLTIQRTQQEDSAVYLCASSPGGAGNTIYFGEGSWLTVV.

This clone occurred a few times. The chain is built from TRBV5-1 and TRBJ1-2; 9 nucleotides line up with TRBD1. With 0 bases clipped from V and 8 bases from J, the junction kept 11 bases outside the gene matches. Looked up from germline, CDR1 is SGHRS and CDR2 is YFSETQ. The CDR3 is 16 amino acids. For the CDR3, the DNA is TGCGCCAGCAGCTTGGGTGGACAGGGGACAAACTGGGGCTACACCTTC. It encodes CASSLGGQGTNWGYTF.

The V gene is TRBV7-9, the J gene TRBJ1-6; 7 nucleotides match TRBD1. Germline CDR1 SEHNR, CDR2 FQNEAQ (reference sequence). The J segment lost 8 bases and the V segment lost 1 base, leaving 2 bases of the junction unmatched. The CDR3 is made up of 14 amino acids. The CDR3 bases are TGTGCCAGCAGCTTAGAACAGGGGCATTCACCCCTCCACTTT. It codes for CASSLEQGHSPLHF.